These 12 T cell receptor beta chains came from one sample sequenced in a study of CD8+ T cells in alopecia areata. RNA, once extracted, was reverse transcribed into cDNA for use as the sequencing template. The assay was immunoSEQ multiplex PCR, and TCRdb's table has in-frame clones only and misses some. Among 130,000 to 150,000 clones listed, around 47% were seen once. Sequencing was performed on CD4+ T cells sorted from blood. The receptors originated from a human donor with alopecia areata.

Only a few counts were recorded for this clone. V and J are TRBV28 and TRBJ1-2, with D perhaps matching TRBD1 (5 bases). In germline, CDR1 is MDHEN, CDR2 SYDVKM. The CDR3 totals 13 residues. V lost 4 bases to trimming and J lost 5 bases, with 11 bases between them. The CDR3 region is CASSSGTTYGYTF. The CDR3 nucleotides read TGTGCCAGCAGTTCCGGGACGACATATGGCTACACCTTC.

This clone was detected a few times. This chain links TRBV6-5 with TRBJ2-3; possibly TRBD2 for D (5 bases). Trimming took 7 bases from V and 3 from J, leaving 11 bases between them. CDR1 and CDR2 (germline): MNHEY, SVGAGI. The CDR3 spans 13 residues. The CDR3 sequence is CASTGIWTDTQYF. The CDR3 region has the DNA TGTGCCAGCACGGGGATTTGGACAGATACGCAGTATTTT.

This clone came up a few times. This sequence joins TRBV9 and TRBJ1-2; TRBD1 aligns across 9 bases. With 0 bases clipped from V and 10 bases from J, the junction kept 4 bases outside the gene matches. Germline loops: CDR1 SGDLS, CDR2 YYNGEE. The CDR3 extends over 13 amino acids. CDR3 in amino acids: CASSVGDRVDYTF. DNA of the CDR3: TGTGCCAGCAGCGTAGGGGACAGGGTTGACTACACCTTC.

CDR3 in amino acids: CSVGRGRIGNTIYF. In DNA, the CDR3 is TGCAGCGTAGGAAGGGGTCGGATTGGAAACACCATATATTTT. The gene calls are TRBV29-1 and TRBJ1-3; D is perhaps TRBD1 (5 bases). The CDR3 spans 14 residues. V was trimmed by 6 bases and J by 3 bases, leaving 15 bases between them. Per the germline V gene, CDR1 is SQVTM and CDR2 is ANQGSEA. Based on the CDR3 plus reference TRBV29-1 and TRBJ1-3, the full variable domain is SAVISQKPSRDICQRGTSLTIQCQVDSQVTMMFWYRQQPGQSLTLIATANQGSEATYESGFVIDKFPISRPNLTFSTLTVSNMSPEDSSIYLCSVGRGRIGNTIYFGEGSWLTVV.

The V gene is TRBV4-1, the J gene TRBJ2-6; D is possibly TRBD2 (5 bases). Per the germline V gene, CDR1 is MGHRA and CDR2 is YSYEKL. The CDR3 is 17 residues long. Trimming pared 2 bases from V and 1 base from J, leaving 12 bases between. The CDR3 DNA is TGCGCCAGCAGCCAATACTTCCGGGAATCTGGGGCCAACGTCCTGACTTTC. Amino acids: CASSQYFRESGANVLTF.

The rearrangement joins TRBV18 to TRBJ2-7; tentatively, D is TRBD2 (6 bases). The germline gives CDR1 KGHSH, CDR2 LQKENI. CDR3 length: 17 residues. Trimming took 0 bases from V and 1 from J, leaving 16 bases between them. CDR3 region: CASSPPGRSTASYEQYF. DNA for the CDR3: TGTGCCAGCTCACCACCGGGGAGGTCGACAGCTTCCTACGAGCAGTACTTC.

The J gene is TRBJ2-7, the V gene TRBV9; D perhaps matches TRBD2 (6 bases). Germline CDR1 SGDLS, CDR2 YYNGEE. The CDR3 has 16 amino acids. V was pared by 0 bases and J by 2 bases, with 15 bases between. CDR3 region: CASSVEASAITYEQYF. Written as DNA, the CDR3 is TGTGCCAGCAGCGTAGAAGCTAGCGCTATCACCTACGAGCAGTACTTC. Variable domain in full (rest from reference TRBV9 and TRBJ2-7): DSGVTQTPKHLITATGQRVTLRCSPRSGDLSVYWYQQSLDQGLQFLIQYYNGEERAKGNILERFSAQQFPDLHSELNLSSLELGDSALYFCASSVEASAITYEQYFGPGTRLTVT.

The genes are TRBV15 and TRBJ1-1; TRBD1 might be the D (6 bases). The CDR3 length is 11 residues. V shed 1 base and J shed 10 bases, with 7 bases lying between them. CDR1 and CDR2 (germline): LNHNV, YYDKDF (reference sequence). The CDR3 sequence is CATSRVQGAFF. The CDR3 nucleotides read TGTGCCACCAGCAGAGTACAGGGAGCTTTCTTT.

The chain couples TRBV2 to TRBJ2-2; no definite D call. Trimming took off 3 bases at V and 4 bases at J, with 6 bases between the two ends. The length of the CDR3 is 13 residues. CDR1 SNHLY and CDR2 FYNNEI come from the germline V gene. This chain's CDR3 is CASSDRLTGELFF. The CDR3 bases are TGTGCCAGCAGTGACCGGCTCACCGGGGAGCTGTTTTTT.

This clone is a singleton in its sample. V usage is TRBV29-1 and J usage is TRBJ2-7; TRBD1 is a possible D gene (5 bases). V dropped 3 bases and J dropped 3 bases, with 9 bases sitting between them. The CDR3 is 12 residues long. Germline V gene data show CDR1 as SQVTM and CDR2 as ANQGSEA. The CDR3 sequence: CSVEERGYEQYF. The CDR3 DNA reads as TGCAGCGTTGAGGAAAGGGGCTACGAGCAGTACTTC.

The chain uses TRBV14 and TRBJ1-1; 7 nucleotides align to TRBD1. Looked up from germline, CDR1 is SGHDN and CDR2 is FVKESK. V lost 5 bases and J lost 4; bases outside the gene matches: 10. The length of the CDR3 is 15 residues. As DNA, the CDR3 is TGTGCCAGCAGCATACCCGACAGGGCGGGCACTGAAGCTTTCTTT. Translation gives CASSIPDRAGTEAFF.

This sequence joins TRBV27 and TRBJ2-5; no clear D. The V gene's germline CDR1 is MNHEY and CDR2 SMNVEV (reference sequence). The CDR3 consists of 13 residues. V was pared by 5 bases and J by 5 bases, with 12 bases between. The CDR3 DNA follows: TGTGCCAGCAGTACCCCCGCGAGGGAGACCCAGTACTTC. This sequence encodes CASSTPARETQYF.